What follows are 2 T cell receptor beta chains derived from one specimen sequenced in a study of blood T cell repertoires in COVID-19. Here immunoSEQ multiplex PCR was the method, and the copy in TCRdb shows in-frame clones only, minus some. Of about 130,000 clones in the sample, 79% were seen once. The sample consisted of peripheral blood. The receptor set was obtained from a woman in her seventies with COVID-19, enrolled during active disease.

This clone occurred a few times. The chain combines TRBV29-1 with TRBJ2-3; 9 nucleotides line up with TRBD1. Trimming cost V 7 bases and J 2 bases; bases outside gene matches: 10. Germline V CDR1 and CDR2: SQVTM, ANQGSEA. The CDR3 totals 15 residues. CDR3 coding DNA: TGCAGCGGACTTGGGGGACAGGGTAACACAGATACGCAGTATTTT. Its translation is CSGLGGQGNTDTQYF.

This clone came up once. The sample carries other DNA sequences with the same CDR3. The genes are TRBV27 and TRBJ1-1; no clear D gene. The V and J ends lost 2 bases and 1 base respectively, with 5 bases between them. Germline V CDR1 and CDR2: MNHEY, SMNVEV (reference sequence). The CDR3 sequence is 13 residues long. The chain's CDR3 is CASSLGRNTEAFF. The CDR3 nucleotides read TGTGCCAGCAGTTTAGGGAGGAACACTGAAGCTTTCTTT.